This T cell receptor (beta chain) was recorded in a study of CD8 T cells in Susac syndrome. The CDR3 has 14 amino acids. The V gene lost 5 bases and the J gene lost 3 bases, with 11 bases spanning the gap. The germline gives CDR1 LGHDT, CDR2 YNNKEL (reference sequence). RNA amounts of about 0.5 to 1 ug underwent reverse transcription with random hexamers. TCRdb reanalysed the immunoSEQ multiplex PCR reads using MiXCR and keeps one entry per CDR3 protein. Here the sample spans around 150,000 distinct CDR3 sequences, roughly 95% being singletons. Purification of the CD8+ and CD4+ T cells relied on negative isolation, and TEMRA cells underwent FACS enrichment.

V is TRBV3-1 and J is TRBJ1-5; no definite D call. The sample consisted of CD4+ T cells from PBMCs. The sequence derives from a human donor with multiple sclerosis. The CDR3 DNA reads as TGTGCCAGCAGCGCAGACGGATCCAATCAGCCCCAGCATTTT. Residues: CASSADGSNQPQHF.